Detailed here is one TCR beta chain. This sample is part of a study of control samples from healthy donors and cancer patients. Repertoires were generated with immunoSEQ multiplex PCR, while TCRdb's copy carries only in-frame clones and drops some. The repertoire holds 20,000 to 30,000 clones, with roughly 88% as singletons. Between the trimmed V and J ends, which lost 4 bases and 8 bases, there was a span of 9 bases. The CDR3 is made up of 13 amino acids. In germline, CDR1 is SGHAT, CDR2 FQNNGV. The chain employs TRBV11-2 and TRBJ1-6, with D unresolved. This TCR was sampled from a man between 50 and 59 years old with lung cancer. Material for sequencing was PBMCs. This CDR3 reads CASSSTLDSPLHF. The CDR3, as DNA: TGTGCCAGCAGCTCAACTCTCGATTCACCCCTCCACTTT.